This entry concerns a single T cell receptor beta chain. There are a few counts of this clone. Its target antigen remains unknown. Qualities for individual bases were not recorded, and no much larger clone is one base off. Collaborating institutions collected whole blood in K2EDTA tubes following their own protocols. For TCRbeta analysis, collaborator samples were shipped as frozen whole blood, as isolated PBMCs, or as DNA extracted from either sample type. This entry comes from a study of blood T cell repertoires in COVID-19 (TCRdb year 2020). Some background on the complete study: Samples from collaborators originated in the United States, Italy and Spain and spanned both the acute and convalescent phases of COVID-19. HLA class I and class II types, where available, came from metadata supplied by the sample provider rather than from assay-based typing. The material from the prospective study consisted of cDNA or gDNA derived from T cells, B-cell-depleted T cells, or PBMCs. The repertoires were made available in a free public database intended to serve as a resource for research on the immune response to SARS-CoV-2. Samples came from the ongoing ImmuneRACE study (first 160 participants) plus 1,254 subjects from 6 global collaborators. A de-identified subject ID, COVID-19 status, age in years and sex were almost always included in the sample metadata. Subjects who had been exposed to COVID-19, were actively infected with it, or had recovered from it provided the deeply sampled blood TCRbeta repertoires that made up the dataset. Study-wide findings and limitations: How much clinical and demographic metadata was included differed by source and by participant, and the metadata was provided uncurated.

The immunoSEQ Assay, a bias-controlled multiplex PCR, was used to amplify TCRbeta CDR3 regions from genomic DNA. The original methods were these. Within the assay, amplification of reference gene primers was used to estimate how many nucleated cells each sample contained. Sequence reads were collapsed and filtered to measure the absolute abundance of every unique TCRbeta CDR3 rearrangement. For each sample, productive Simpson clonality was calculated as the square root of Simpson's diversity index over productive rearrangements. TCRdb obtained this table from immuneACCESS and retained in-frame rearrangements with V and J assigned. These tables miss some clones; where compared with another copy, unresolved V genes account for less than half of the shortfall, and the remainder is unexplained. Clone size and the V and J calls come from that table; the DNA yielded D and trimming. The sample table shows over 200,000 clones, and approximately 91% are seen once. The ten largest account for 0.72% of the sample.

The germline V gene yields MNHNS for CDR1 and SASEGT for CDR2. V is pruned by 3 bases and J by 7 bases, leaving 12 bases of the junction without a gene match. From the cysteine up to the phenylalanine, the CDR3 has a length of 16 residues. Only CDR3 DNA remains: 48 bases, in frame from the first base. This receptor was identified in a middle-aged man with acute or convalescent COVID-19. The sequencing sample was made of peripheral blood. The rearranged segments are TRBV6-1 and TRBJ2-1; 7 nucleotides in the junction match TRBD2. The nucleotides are TGTGCCAGCAGTGAGTATAGGACTAGACGCTGGAATGAGCAGTTCTTC. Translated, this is CASSEYRTRRWNEQFF.